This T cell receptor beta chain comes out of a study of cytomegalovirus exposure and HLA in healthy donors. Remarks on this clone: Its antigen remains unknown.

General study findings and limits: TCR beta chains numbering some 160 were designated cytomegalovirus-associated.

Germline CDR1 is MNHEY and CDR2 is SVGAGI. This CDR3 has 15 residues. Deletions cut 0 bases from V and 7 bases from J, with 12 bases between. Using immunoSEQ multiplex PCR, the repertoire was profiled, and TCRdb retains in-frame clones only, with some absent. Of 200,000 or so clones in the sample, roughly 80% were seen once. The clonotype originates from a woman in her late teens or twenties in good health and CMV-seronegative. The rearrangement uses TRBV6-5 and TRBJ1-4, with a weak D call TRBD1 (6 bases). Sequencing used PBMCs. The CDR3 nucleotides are TGTGCCAGCAGTTACTCAGGGGGGTCAGGTGAAAAACTGTTTTTT. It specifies CASSYSGGSGEKLFF.